Below are 17 T cell receptor beta chains sequenced from a single sample in a study of blood T cell repertoires in COVID-19. Sequenced by immunoSEQ multiplex PCR; TCRdb stores in-frame clones only, minus some. The profile shows around 57,000 clones, around 90% of them singletons. Sequencing was carried out using peripheral blood. These receptor sequences come from a woman of 80 years or more with active COVID-19.

The genes are TRBV7-3 and TRBJ2-3; TRBD2 matches 7 bases. The germline CDR1 and CDR2 sequences are SGHTA and FQGTGA. CDR3 length equals 15 residues. V shed 5 bases and J 1 base; nucleotides not matched to a gene: 6. CDR3 protein: CASSPSRGGTDTQYF. The DNA of the CDR3 is TGTGCCAGCAGCCCCTCCCGGGGGGGCACAGATACGCAGTATTTT.

V and J are TRBV28 and TRBJ1-2; 7 bases are shared with TRBD1. The germline V gene encodes CDR1 MDHEN and CDR2 SYDVKM. This CDR3 has 17 amino acids. V lost 3 bases to trimming and J lost 6 bases; unmatched junction nucleotides: 16. Here the CDR3 reads CASSFHNLGQAGDGYTF. The CDR3 DNA is TGTGCCAGCAGTTTTCACAATCTTGGACAGGCAGGGGATGGCTACACCTTC.

This clone has only one observation. V and J are TRBV7-2 and TRBJ2-3; D is unresolved. Germline-derived CDR1 and CDR2 are SGHTA and FQGNSA. Trimming stripped 2 bases from V and 5 bases from J, with 2 bases between. The CDR3 is made up of 11 amino acids. The CDR3 coding sequence is TGTGCCAGCAGCTTACGAGATACGCAGTATTTT. Translated: CASSLRDTQYF.

The gene calls are TRBV5-1 and TRBJ2-1; maybe TRBD2 (5 bases). This CDR3 is built from 14 residues. Germline CDR1 reads SGHRS; CDR2 reads YFSETQ. V was clipped by 0 bases and J by 10 bases, with 14 bases between them. CDR3 residues: CASSLDVGSGEQFF. In DNA, the CDR3 is TGCGCCAGCAGCTTGGACGTCGGGTCGGGGGAGCAGTTCTTC. Complete variable domain (other parts from reference TRBV5-1 and TRBJ2-1): KAGVTQTPRYLIKTRGQQVTLSCSPISGHRSVSWYQQTPGQGLQFLFEYFSETQRNKGNFPGRFSGRQFSNSRSEMNVSTLELGDSALYLCASSLDVGSGEQFFGPGTRLTVL.

The chain recombines TRBV5-5 with TRBJ1-3; the D is unclear. The ends were cut back, 0 bases at V and 5 bases at J, with 9 bases in the middle. This CDR3 comprises 14 residues. CDR1 SGHKS and CDR2 YYEKEE come from the germline V gene (reference sequence). In nucleotides, the CDR3 is TGTGCCAGCAGCTTGGCCGGGGTGAGAAACACCATATATTTT. This gives the protein CASSLAGVRNTIYF. Filled out from reference TRBV5-5 and TRBJ1-3, the complete variable domain reads DAGVTQSPTHLIKTRGQQVTLRCSPISGHKSVSWYQQVLGQGPQFIFQYYEKEERGRGNFPDRFSARQFPNYSSELNVNALLLGDSALYLCASSLAGVRNTIYFGEGSWLTVV.

The chain joins TRBV7-3 to TRBJ1-1; tentative D call: TRBD1 (6 bases). The V end lost 4 bases, the J end lost 6 bases, and 18 bases lay between the germline ends. Germline assignment: CDR1 SGHTA and CDR2 FQGTGA. This CDR3 contains 15 residues. The CDR3 region is CASSSLQGLSAEAFF. The DNA of the CDR3 is TGTGCCAGCAGCTCGCTACAGGGTCTAAGCGCTGAAGCTTTCTTT. The variable domain in full, completed from reference TRBV7-3 and TRBJ1-1, reads GAGVSQTPSNKVTEKGKYVELRCDPISGHTALYWYRQSLGQGPEFLIYFQGTGAADDSGLPNDRFFAVRPEGSVSTLKIQRTERGDSAVYLCASSSLQGLSAEAFFGQGTRLTVV.

This clone was counted between two and nine times. The chain combines TRBV10-1 with TRBJ2-1; TRBD1 agrees at 8 bases. The V gene end was trimmed by 2 bases and the J gene end by 6 bases; junction bases not matched to a gene: 0. The CDR3 covers 13 residues. Per germline, CDR1 WNHNN and CDR2 SYGVQD (reference sequence). The CDR3 sequence is CASSEGQGNEQFF. CDR3 in DNA: TGCGCCAGCAGTGAGGGACAGGGCAATGAGCAGTTCTTC.

The chain uses TRBV24-1 and TRBJ2-3; 7 bases match TRBD1. Germline V gene data show CDR1 as KGHDR and CDR2 as SFDVKD. This CDR3 has 12 amino acids. J lost 14 bases, V lost 0 bases, and 4 bases had no gene match. The chain's CDR3 is CATSDLVTGLYF. The CDR3 DNA reads TGTGCCACCAGTGATTTGGTGACAGGGTTGTATTTT.

As regards this clone: At one end the junction does not follow the germline gene, possibly because of a read error. V gene TRBV7-7 combines with J gene TRBJ2-1, with TRBD1 identical over 9 bases. The CDR3 runs to 15 residues. Germline CDR1 SSHAT, CDR2 FNYEAQ (reference sequence). Here the CDR3 reads CASSPAGTGINEQFF. In DNA, the CDR3 is TGTGCTAGCAGCCCTGCGGGGACAGGGATCAATGAGCAGTTCTTC. The full variable domain, in which reference TRBV7-7 and TRBJ2-1 provide the parts outside the CDR3, is GAGVSQSPRYKVTKRGQDVTLRCDPISSHATLYWYQQALGQGPEFLTYFNYEAQPDKSGLPSDRFSAERPEGSISTLTIQRTEQRDSAMYRCASSPAGTGINEQFFGPGTRLTVL.

The chain links TRBV9 to TRBJ2-3; 10 bases fit TRBD1. The V segment lost 3 bases and the J segment 3 bases; nucleotides outside the gene matches: 7. The germline gives CDR1 SGDLS, CDR2 YYNGEE. The CDR3 is 16 amino acids. The CDR3 reads CASSADRGRLTDTQYF. CDR3 DNA: TGTGCCAGCAGCGCCGACAGGGGGCGCTTAACAGATACGCAGTATTTT.

In nucleotides, the CDR3 is TGTGCCAGCTCACCACGGGGACTTGATGCTTTCTTT. This encodes CASSPRGLDAFF. The chain joins TRBV18 to TRBJ1-1; possible D gene TRBD1, 5 bases. Germline CDR1 is KGHSH and CDR2 is LQKENI. The CDR3 spans 12 residues. Deletions cut 1 base from V and 11 bases from J, with 11 bases between.

The chain employs TRBV7-2 and TRBJ1-5; 8 nucleotides align to TRBD1. The germline V gene encodes CDR1 SGHTA and CDR2 FQGNSA. The ends lost 4 bases at V and 2 bases at J; junction bases unmatched: 7. The CDR3 runs to 16 residues. The CDR3: CASSSQTGVGNQPQHF. CDR3 nucleotides: TGTGCCAGCAGCTCCCAGACAGGGGTTGGCAATCAGCCCCAGCATTTT.

The V call is TRBV11-2, the J call TRBJ2-7; 14 positions match TRBD2. Germline CDR1 reads SGHAT; CDR2 reads FQNNGV. Trimming at V came to 4 bases and at J to 12 bases, leaving 8 bases not matched to a gene. There are 14 residues in the CDR3. CDR3 protein: CASSSGLAGAGVYF. DNA of the CDR3: TGTGCCAGCAGCTCGGGACTAGCGGGAGCGGGGGTGTACTTC.

V usage is TRBV7-2 and J usage is TRBJ2-1; 7 nucleotides line up with TRBD2. CDR3 length: 14 amino acids. Germline CDR1 reads SGHTA; CDR2 reads FQGNSA. J was trimmed by 4 bases and V by 1 base; bases with no gene match: 1. CDR3 sequence: CASSLGGGYNEQFF. CDR3 coding DNA: TGTGCCAGCAGCTTAGGGGGGGGGTACAATGAGCAGTTCTTC.

V gene TRBV6-2 or TRBV6-3 combines with J gene TRBJ2-2, with 12 bases aligning to TRBD2. There are 17 residues in the CDR3. Per the germline V gene, CDR1 is MNHEY and CDR2 is SVGEGT. Trimming removed 0 bases from V and 3 bases from J; junction bases left unmatched: 2. The CDR3 DNA sequence: TGTGCCAGCAGTTACTCCGCTAGCGGGGGGGACACCGGGGAGCTGTTTTTT. Translation: CASSYSASGGDTGELFF.

The chain employs TRBV11-3 and TRBJ2-7, with 9 bases matching TRBD2. CDR3 length equals 15 residues. The germline V gene encodes CDR1 SGHNT and CDR2 YENEEA. J gave up 5 bases and V 2 bases, and 7 bases lay outside the gene matches. This CDR3 reads CASSLRSSGANEQYF. As DNA, the CDR3 is TGTGCCAGCAGCTTACGATCTAGCGGGGCCAACGAGCAGTACTTC.

This clone was found once. The J gene is TRBJ2-5, the V gene TRBV5-1, with 7 bases that match TRBD2. The CDR3 is made up of 14 amino acids. V was pared by 0 bases and J by 5 bases, with 4 bases of the junction left unmatched. CDR1 is SGHRS and CDR2 is YFSETQ in the germline V gene. In DNA form, the CDR3 reads TGCGCCAGCAGCTTGGCCGGGGGGAAGGAGACCCAGTACTTC. Encoded protein: CASSLAGGKETQYF.